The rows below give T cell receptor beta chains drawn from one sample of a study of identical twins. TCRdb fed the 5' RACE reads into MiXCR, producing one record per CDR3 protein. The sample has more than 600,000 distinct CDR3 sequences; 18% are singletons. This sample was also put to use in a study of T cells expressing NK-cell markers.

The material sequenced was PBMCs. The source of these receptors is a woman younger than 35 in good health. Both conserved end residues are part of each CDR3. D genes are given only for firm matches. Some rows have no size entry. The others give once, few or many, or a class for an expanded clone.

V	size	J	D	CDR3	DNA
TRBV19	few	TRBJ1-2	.	CASSIYAGDIYGYTF	TGTGCCAGTAGTATATACGCCGGGGACATCTATGGCTACACCTTC
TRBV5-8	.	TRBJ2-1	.	CASSLGPPPYNEQFF	TGTGCCAGCAGCTTGGGGCCTCCTCCCTACAATGAGCAGTTCTTC
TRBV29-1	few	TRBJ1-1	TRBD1	CSVRQGGTEAFF	TGCAGCGTCCGACAGGGGGGCACTGAAGCTTTCTTT
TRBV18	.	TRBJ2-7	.	CASSPQFIGRDPYEQYF	TGTGCCAGCTCACCACAGTTCATCGGCAGGGACCCCTACGAGCAGTACTTC
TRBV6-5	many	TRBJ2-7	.	CASSYMGEQYF	TGTGCCAGCAGTTACATGGGGGAGCAGTACTTC
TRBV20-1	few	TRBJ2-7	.	CSASPDSYEQYF	TGCAGTGCTAGTCCCGATTCCTACGAGCAGTACTTC
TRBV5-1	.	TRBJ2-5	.	CASSLLAVETQYF	TGCGCCAGCAGCTTACTAGCTGTGGAGACCCAGTACTTC
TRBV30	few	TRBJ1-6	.	CAWSAQGDNSPLHF	TGTGCCTGGAGTGCACAGGGAGATAATTCACCCCTCCACTTT
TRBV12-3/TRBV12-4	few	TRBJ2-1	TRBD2	CASSSLTSGSLGLEQFF	TGTGCCAGCAGTTCTCTGACTAGCGGGAGTCTAGGGCTTGAGCAGTTCTTC
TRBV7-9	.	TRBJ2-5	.	CASGGGEETQYF	TGTGCCAGCGGAGGGGGGGAGGAGACCCAGTACTTC
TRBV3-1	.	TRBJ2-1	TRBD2	CASSHGGGAFDEQFF	TGTGCCAGCAGCCACGGCGGGGGGGCTTTCGATGAGCAGTTCTTC
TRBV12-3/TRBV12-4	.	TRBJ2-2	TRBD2	CASSRGLAGGPSTGELFF	TGTGCCAGCAGTAGAGGACTAGCGGGGGGGCCTAGCACCGGGGAGCTGTTTTTT
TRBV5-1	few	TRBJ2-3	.	CASSLLPGDTDTQYF	TGCGCCAGCAGCTTATTGCCGGGGGATACAGATACGCAGTATTTT
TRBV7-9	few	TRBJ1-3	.	CASSFENTIYF	TGTGCCAGCAGCTTTGAAAACACCATATATTTT
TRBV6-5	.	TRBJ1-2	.	CASSSQGSSYGYTF	TGTGCCAGCAGTTCGCAGGGGAGCTCCTATGGCTACACCTTC
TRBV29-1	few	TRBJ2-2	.	CSVLEELNTGELFF	TGCAGCGTTCTCGAGGAGCTGAACACCGGGGAGCTGTTTTTT
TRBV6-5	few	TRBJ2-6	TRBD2	CASSYSRGSTGANVLTF	TGTGCCAGCAGTTACTCGCGCGGGAGCACTGGGGCCAACGTCCTGACTTTC
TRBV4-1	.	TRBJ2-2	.	CASGLGTMNTGELFF	TGCGCCAGCGGCCTCGGGACGATGAACACCGGGGAGCTGTTTTTT
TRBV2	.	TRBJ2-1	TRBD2	CASSLRGLAVYNEQFF	TGTGCCAGCAGCCTGCGGGGACTAGCGGTATACAATGAGCAGTTCTTC
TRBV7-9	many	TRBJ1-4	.	CASSLLEGKLFF	TGTGCCAGCAGCTTATTGGAGGGAAAACTGTTTTTT
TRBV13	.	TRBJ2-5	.	CASSSNGVETQYF	TGTGCCAGCAGCTCTAATGGGGTGGAGACCCAGTACTTC
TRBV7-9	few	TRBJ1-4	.	CASSSGRGGTEKLFF	TGTGCCAGCAGCTCGGGTCGTGGCGGGACAGAAAAACTGTTTTTT
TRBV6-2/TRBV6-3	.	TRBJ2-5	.	CASSYSIRMQETQYF	TGTGCCAGCAGTTACTCGATTAGGATGCAAGAGACCCAGTACTTC
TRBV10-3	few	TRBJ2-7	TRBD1	CAISLGQGAFEQYF	TGTGCCATCAGCCTGGGACAGGGGGCTTTCGAGCAGTACTTC
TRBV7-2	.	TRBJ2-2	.	CASSEGTANTGELFF	TGTGCCAGCAGCGAAGGGACCGCGAACACCGGGGAGCTGTTTTTT
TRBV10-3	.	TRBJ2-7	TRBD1	CAITRGQGRSYEQYF	TGTGCCATCACCCGGGGACAGGGAAGATCCTACGAGCAGTACTTC
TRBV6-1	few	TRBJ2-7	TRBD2	CASSQRGGEYEQYF	TGTGCCAGCTCTCAACGGGGAGGGGAATACGAGCAGTACTTC
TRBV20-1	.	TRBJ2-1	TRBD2	CSVYAGTSGRREFF	TGCAGTGTCTACGCCGGGACTAGCGGACGAAGGGAGTTCTTC
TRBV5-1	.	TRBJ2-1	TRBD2	CANETGSLAGDSCEQFF	TGCGCTAACGAGACAGGGTCACTAGCGGGAGATTCCTGTGAGCAGTTCTTC
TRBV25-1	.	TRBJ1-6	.	CASRITNSPLHF	TGTGCCAGCAGGATCACCAATTCACCCCTCCACTTT
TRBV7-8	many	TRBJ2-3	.	CASSPGASTDTQYF	TGTGCCAGCAGCCCGGGGGCAAGCACAGATACGCAGTATTTT